Presented here are 18 T cell receptor beta chains from one specimen sequenced in a study of cytomegalovirus exposure and HLA in healthy donors. PCR was performed using 60 Vbeta and 13 Jbeta primers. The assay was immunoSEQ multiplex PCR, and TCRdb's table has in-frame clones only and misses some. The profile shows more than 85,000 clones, around 74% of them singletons. Sequencing used PBMCs. The receptor set was obtained from a man aged 30-40 years in good health and CMV-seropositive.

Concerning this clone: Other DNA variants within this sample encode the same CDR3. The chain recombines TRBV18 with TRBJ1-6; D is uncertain. Trimming left V 2 bases short and J 6 bases short, with 11 bases between. Germline V gene sequence: CDR1 KGHSH, CDR2 LQKENI. This CDR3 comprises 15 residues. CDR3 nucleotides: TGTGCCAGCTCACCAGCACTAGATCCTAATTCACCCCTCCACTTT. The encoded protein is CASSPALDPNSPLHF.

This clone occurred once. The CDR3 loop is CASSLLGGVRLDTQYF. In DNA form, the CDR3 reads TGTGCCAGCAGTTTACTCGGGGGTGTACGTTTGGATACGCAGTATTTT. This chain connects TRBV28 to TRBJ2-3, with D perhaps matching TRBD2 (6 bases). Germline loops: CDR1 MDHEN, CDR2 SYDVKM. Trimming took 2 bases from V and 6 from J, leaving 18 bases between them. The CDR3 spans 16 residues.

The chain carries TRBV11-2 and TRBJ2-5; possible D gene TRBD2, 7 bases. Germline V gene data show CDR1 as SGHAT and CDR2 as FQNNGV. This CDR3 spans 15 amino acids. V shed 7 bases and J shed 2 bases, with 17 bases lying between them. CDR3 protein: CASTLVGGRQETQYF. The CDR3, as DNA: TGTGCCAGCACCCTAGTGGGGGGGCGGCAAGAGACCCAGTACTTC.

This clone has only a few counts. A junction boundary mismatches the germline segment, possibly from a read error. CDR3 sequence: CASSLAQGDSYEQYF. The CDR3 DNA reads TGTGCCAGCAGCCTAGCACAGGGAGACTCCTACGAGCAGTACTTC. The chain has TRBV7-9 and TRBJ2-7; D might be TRBD1 (6 bases). Per the germline V gene, CDR1 is SEHNR and CDR2 is FQNEAQ (reference sequence). This CDR3 is built from 15 residues.

V usage is TRBV2 and J usage is TRBJ2-2; 8 bases line up with TRBD2. V lost 6 bases, J lost 3 bases, and 6 bases stayed unmatched. Looked up from germline, CDR1 is SNHLY and CDR2 is FYNNEI. This CDR3 spans 15 amino acids. The DNA of the CDR3 is TGTGCCAGCAGAGGGGCGGGGGGCCACACCGGGGAGCTGTTTTTT. This sequence encodes CASRGAGGHTGELFF.

The chain joins TRBV2 to TRBJ2-7, with 12 bases that match TRBD1. Looked up from germline, CDR1 is SNHLY and CDR2 is FYNNEI. The CDR3 runs to 15 residues. V shed 2 bases and J 4 bases; nucleotides not matched to a gene: 3. Here the CDR3 reads CASSERDRGHYEQYF. DNA for the CDR3: TGTGCCAGCAGTGAAAGGGACAGGGGGCATTACGAGCAGTACTTC.

A single count supports this clone. The chain joins TRBV29-1 to TRBJ1-2, with 8 bases fitting TRBD1. The junction had 4 bases not matched to a gene; V was cut back by 6 bases and J by 7 bases. CDR1 and CDR2 from the germline V gene are SQVTM and ANQGSEA. This CDR3 region has 11 residues. The CDR3 region is CSVGTGSGYTF. CDR3 bases: TGCAGCGTCGGGACAGGCTCTGGCTACACCTTC.

The V gene is TRBV25-1, the J gene TRBJ2-5, with 12 bases identical to TRBD2. The assigned J gene may be wrong: the sequence end matches TRBJ2-7 better. Germline CDR1 MGHDK, CDR2 SYGVNS. CDR3 length equals 15 residues. The CDR3 reads CASSFPSGGAYEQYF. The CDR3 DNA is TGTGCCAGCAGTTTCCCTAGCGGGGGGGCCTACGAGCAGTACTTC.

The chain uses TRBV28 and TRBJ2-7; 8 bases line up with TRBD1. Germline CDR1 and CDR2: MDHEN and SYDVKM. This CDR3 contains 14 residues. With V trimmed by 7 bases and J by 2 bases, 7 bases remained unmatched. CDR3 amino acids: CASTRRQGPYEQYF. As DNA, the CDR3 is TGTGCCAGCACCCGCCGACAGGGGCCCTACGAGCAGTACTTC.

The chain combines TRBV7-2 with TRBJ2-2; TRBD2 is a possible D gene (6 bases). Trimming removed 6 bases from V and 4 bases from J, with 18 bases in between. This CDR3 region has 16 residues. Per the germline V gene, CDR1 is SGHTA and CDR2 is FQGNSA. The CDR3 DNA sequence: TGTGCCAGCAGGAAACCGGGACTCCCAGGCACCGGGGAGCTGTTTTTT. This gives the protein CASRKPGLPGTGELFF.

The chain couples TRBV7-8 to TRBJ1-6, with D uncertain. Germline CDR1 is SGHVS and CDR2 is FQNEAQ. This CDR3 is 15 amino acids long. The V gene lost 5 bases and the J gene lost 10 bases, with 18 bases spanning the gap. DNA of the CDR3: TGTGCCAGCAGCCCCAGTCGGGGAGCGGGGTCACCCCTCCACTTT. It translates to CASSPSRGAGSPLHF.

The V and J genes are TRBV4-2 and TRBJ1-5; D not resolved. Germline V CDR1 and CDR2: LGHNA, YNFKEQ. Trimming stripped 4 bases from V and 0 bases from J, with 10 bases between. This CDR3 is 15 amino acids long. The CDR3 region is CASSPLRYSNQPQHF. DNA for the CDR3: TGTGCCAGCAGCCCTTTACGGTATAGCAATCAGCCCCAGCATTTT.

The V and J genes are TRBV4-2 and TRBJ1-2; a possible D gene is TRBD1 (6 bases). The V gene lost 5 bases and the J gene lost 2 bases, with 15 bases spanning the gap. The germline V gene has CDR1 LGHNA and CDR2 YNFKEQ. The CDR3 loop spans 15 amino acids. CDR3 amino acids: CASSINNRANYGYTF. DNA of the CDR3: TGTGCCAGCAGCATTAACAACAGGGCCAACTATGGCTACACCTTC.

This chain uses TRBV4-2 with TRBJ2-1; 10 bases are shared with TRBD2. Per germline, CDR1 LGHNA and CDR2 YNFKEQ. This CDR3 spans 15 amino acids. The V gene end was trimmed by 5 bases and the J gene end by 4 bases; junction bases not matched to a gene: 5. CDR3 residues: CASSKPSGGYNEQFF. Here the CDR3 DNA reads TGTGCCAGCAGCAAGCCTAGCGGGGGTTACAATGAGCAGTTCTTC.

This chain links TRBV9 with TRBJ2-3, with 10 bases identical to TRBD1. Looked up from germline, CDR1 is SGDLS and CDR2 is YYNGEE. This CDR3 comprises 19 residues. The V segment lost 0 bases and the J segment 5 bases; nucleotides outside the gene matches: 15. The CDR3 nucleotides are TGTGCCAGCAGCGTAGACCCCCTGGCTTCGGGACAGGGGCTAGATACGCAGTATTTT. Protein sequence: CASSVDPLASGQGLDTQYF.

Turning to this clone: At one end, the junction sequence differs from germline, possibly due to a read error. This sequence joins TRBV7-9 and TRBJ1-4; 12 bases align to TRBD1. Germline assignment: CDR1 SEHNR and CDR2 FQNEAQ (reference sequence). The CDR3 has 15 amino acids. The CDR3 here is CSSSYGTGGEEKLFF. Here the CDR3 DNA reads TGTTCCAGCAGTTATGGGACAGGGGGCGAGGAAAAACTGTTTTTT. The variable domain in full, completed from reference TRBV7-9 and TRBJ1-4, reads DTGVSQNPRHKITKRGQNVTFRCDPISEHNRLYWYRQTLGQGPEFLTYFQNEAQLEKSRLLSDRFSAERPKGSFSTLEIQRTEQGDSAMYLCSSSYGTGGEEKLFFGSGTQLSVL.

The V gene is TRBV4-1, the J gene TRBJ1-3, with TRBD1 identical over 12 bases. The germline V gene has CDR1 MGHRA and CDR2 YSYEKL. The CDR3 is 19 amino acids. The V segment lost 2 bases and the J segment 3 bases; nucleotides outside the gene matches: 11. As DNA, the CDR3 is TGCGCCAGCAGCCAATTTGATGGGACAGGGGGCGCGGATGGAAACACCATATATTTT. Its protein product is CASSQFDGTGGADGNTIYF.

The rearrangement uses TRBV4-1 and TRBJ1-4; D unclear. Germline V gene data show CDR1 as MGHRA and CDR2 as YSYEKL. V was cut by 0 bases and J by 7 bases, with 12 bases left in between. The CDR3 has 15 residues. The CDR3 loop is CASSQDRSTTEKLFF. The DNA of the CDR3 is TGCGCCAGCAGCCAAGATAGGAGTACCACTGAAAAACTGTTTTTT.